This T cell receptor (beta chain) was sequenced in a study of T cell responses to AZD1222 COVID-19 vaccine (dated by TCRdb to about 2021). For context, the study as a whole: A total of more than 230 trial participants underwent TCR sequencing, of whom around 200 received two doses of AZD1222 and about 25 received two doses of the MenACWY control vaccine. Trial participants were enrolled by age into subgroups of 18-55, 56-69 and 70-plus years, and approximately 150, 30 and 60 TCR-sequenced participants, respectively, were included in these subgroups.

The time point label on this specimen signifies: about 28 days (+/-7) after the second vaccine dose. Because spike-specific TCR depth and breadth did not differ between the two schedules, AZD1222 recipients who got a second dose at roughly 4 weeks were pooled with those who got a second dose at roughly 12 weeks. The vaccinee samples were drawn from two UK trials, COV001 and COV002, one of which was a single-blind randomized controlled phase 2/3 trial testing AZD1222 (ChAdOx1 nCoV-19) in healthy adults. For TCRbeta chain sequencing, PBMC samples from trial participants were taken at day 0 and at day 28 after the second dose. The CDR3 regions of human TCRbeta chains were analyzed by immunosequencing. As for the authors' bioinformatics: Repertoire TCRs were matched against a reference library of SARS-CoV-2-specific TCRs generated with the MIRA antigen-specificity platform. Breadth meant the fraction of unique TCRs that were SARS-CoV-2-associated, whereas depth meant the fraction of total T cells that were SARS-CoV-2-associated. Using the MIRA data, each spike-specific TCR was assigned both to the spike region to which the TCR was reactive and to a CD4 or CD8 class. Log10-transformed breadth and depth values were compared by one-way ANOVA with Sidak's multiple comparisons tests. TCRdb holds this immuneACCESS table with in-frame rearrangements only. Some clones are missing; in checked studies, unresolved V genes explain under half, and the rest has no known cause. V and J calls and clone size are given by that table; D and trimming were obtained from the DNA. In all, the sample holds roughly 180,000 clones, and approximately 93% of those were seen once. About 1.8% of the sample comes from the top ten.

For this clone: This clone's antigen is unknown. No per-base quality is available; no much larger clone lies one base away.

After removal of 4 bases from V and 1 base from J, the junction retains 3 bases not matched to a gene. CDR1 MNHEY and CDR2 SVGAGI are derived from the germline V gene. Taken from cysteine to phenylalanine, the CDR3 has 15 residues. Here the CDR3 DNA is all that survives: 45 bases in frame from base 1. The research as a whole found: The whole spike protein was spanned by vaccine-associated CD4 TCRs, and dominant responses were seen in regions 160-218 and 743-854. Most participants were white British and females outnumbered males, and the authors suggested that clonal diversity may have been underestimated. Because no day 14 peak-response samples were available, the repertoires could be characterized only after the peak T cell response. Conclusions about previously exposed vaccinees are limited because only six or seven AZD1222 recipients were SARS-CoV-2 seropositive at baseline. A significant rise in spike-specific TCR breadth and depth was observed after two AZD1222 doses relative to day 0 and relative to MenACWY recipients. The 56-69-year group was small, and its depth increase did not reach significance, likely because of low power. Reportedly, almost half of the unique spike-specific TCRs recognized epitopes lying outside the regions that are mutated in the B.1.351 and B.1.1.7 variants.

The V and J genes are TRBV6-5 and TRBJ1-3; 8 junctional bases match TRBD1. Sequenced material: peripheral blood, taken 28 days after the second AZD1222 dose. The source of this sequence is an adult who received the AZD1222 COVID-19 vaccine. The sequenced DNA is TGTGCCAGCAGTTCCCGACAGGGGTCTGGAAACACCATATATTTT. Translation gives CASSSRQGSGNTIYF.